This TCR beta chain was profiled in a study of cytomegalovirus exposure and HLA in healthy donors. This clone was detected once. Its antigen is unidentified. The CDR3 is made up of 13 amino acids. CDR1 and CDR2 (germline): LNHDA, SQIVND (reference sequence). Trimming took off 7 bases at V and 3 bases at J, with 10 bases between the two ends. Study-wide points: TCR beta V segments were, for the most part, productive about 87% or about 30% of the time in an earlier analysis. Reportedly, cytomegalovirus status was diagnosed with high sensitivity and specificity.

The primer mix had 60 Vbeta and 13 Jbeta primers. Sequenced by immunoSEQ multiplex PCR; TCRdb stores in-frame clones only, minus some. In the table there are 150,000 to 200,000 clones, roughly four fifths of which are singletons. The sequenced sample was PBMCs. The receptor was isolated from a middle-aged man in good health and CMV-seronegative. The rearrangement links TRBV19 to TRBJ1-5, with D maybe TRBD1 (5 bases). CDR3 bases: TGTGCCAGTACGGACACTAACAATCAGCCCCAGCATTTT. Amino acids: CASTDTNNQPQHF. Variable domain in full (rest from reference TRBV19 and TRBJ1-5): DGGITQSPKYLFRKEGQNVTLSCEQNLNHDAMYWYRQDPGQGLRLIYYSQIVNDFQKGDIAEGYSVSREKKESFPLTVTSAQKNPTAFYLCASTDTNNQPQHFGDGTRLSIL.